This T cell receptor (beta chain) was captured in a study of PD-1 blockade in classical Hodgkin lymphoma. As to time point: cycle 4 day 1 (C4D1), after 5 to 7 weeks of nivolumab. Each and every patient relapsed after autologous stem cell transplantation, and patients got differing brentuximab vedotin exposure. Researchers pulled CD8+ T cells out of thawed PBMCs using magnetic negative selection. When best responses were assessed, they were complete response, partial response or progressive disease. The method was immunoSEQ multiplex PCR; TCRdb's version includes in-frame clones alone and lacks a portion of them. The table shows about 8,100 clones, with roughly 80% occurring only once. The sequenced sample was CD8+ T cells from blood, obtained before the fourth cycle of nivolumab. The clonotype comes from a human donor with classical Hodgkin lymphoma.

The CDR3 here is CSVERFGVTGPYEQYF. DNA of the CDR3: TGCAGCGTTGAGCGGTTCGGGGTGACAGGCCCTTACGAGCAGTACTTC. The chain recombines TRBV29-1 with TRBJ2-7; maybe TRBD1 (6 bases). Trimming pared 3 bases from V and 4 bases from J, leaving 22 bases between. This CDR3 is 16 amino acids long. Germline V CDR1 and CDR2: SQVTM, ANQGSEA.